This passage covers 21 T cell receptor beta chains from one sample sequenced in a study of identical twins. TCRdb passed the 5' RACE reads through MiXCR, listing each CDR3 protein once. The sample shows hundreds of thousands of distinct CDR3 sequences, 5.5% to 6.5% of them seen only once. The sequencing sample was made of naive T cells sorted from blood. The receptors shown here come from a man younger than 30 in good health.

The sample holds many counts of this clonotype. The chain uses TRBV20-1 and TRBJ2-5; 7 positions agree with TRBD1. Losses at the gene ends were 5 bases for V and 1 base for J; bases not matched to a gene: 4. The CDR3 is 13 residues long. The germline gives CDR1 DFQATT, CDR2 SNEGSKA (reference sequence). The CDR3 sequence: CSAGRQGQETQYF. The CDR3 bases are TGCAGTGCTGGGCGACAGGGCCAAGAGACCCAGTACTTC.

This clonotype was recorded many times. This sequence joins TRBV5-1 and TRBJ1-1; 9 bases agree with TRBD1. Germline CDR1 reads SGHRS; CDR2 reads YFSETQ. With 0 bases clipped from V and 4 bases from J, the junction kept 7 bases outside the gene matches. The CDR3 sequence is 16 residues long. The CDR3 nucleotides read TGCGCCAGCAGCTTGGTTAGGACAGGGGAGGGCACTGAAGCTTTCTTT. The encoded protein is CASSLVRTGEGTEAFF.

This clonotype was seen more than once but under ten times. V gene TRBV4-3 combines with J gene TRBJ2-1; 10 nucleotides match TRBD2. The V segment lost 0 bases and the J segment 7 bases; nucleotides outside the gene matches: 6. The CDR3 contains 16 residues. CDR1 is LGHNA and CDR2 is YSLEER in the germline V gene. The CDR3 bases are TGCGCCAGCAGCCAAGAACTAGCGGGAATTTGGAATGAGCAGTTCTTC. This translates into CASSQELAGIWNEQFF.

In its sample, this clonotype was seen many times. Here the CDR3 reads CASSWEGADTQYF. For the CDR3, the DNA is TGTGCCAGCAGTTGGGAGGGAGCAGATACGCAGTATTTT. This chain connects TRBV6-5 to TRBJ2-3; TRBD2 matches at 7 bases. Losses at the gene ends were 4 bases for V and 4 bases for J; bases not matched to a gene: 2. The CDR3 extends over 13 amino acids. Germline V lookup: CDR1 MNHEY, CDR2 SVGAGI.

This clonotype was found many times. J is TRBJ2-3 and V is TRBV11-2; 7 nucleotides match TRBD1. The CDR3 loop spans 18 amino acids. With 0 bases clipped from V and 2 bases from J, the junction kept 11 bases outside the gene matches. CDR1 is SGHAT, CDR2 FQNNGV, per germline. The CDR3 loop reads CASSLDWTGTVFTDTQYF. The CDR3, as DNA: TGTGCCAGCAGCTTAGATTGGACCGGGACAGTATTCACAGATACGCAGTATTTT.

This clonotype was seen more than once but under ten times. The chain links TRBV5-1 to TRBJ2-6; no reliable D call. Germline CDR1 reads SGHRS; CDR2 reads YFSETQ. The CDR3 is 15 amino acids. V lost 7 bases and J 0 bases, leaving 11 bases between the germline ends. The CDR3: CASGSGRSGANVLTF. CDR3 in DNA: TGCGCCAGCGGCTCAGGTCGCTCTGGGGCCAACGTCCTGACTTTC.

The chain carries TRBV28 and TRBJ2-7, with D perhaps being TRBD1 or TRBD2 (5 bases each). Trimming shortened V by 4 bases and J by 2 bases, and 18 bases separated the two germline ends. This CDR3 contains 16 residues. Germline assignment: CDR1 MDHEN and CDR2 SYDVKM. CDR3 sequence: CASSSRWGGLTYEQYF. DNA for the CDR3: TGTGCCAGCAGTTCCCGCTGGGGCGGGCTAACCTACGAGCAGTACTTC.

This chain uses TRBV4-1 with TRBJ2-6, with D unclear. The CDR3 length is 15 residues. CDR1 MGHRA and CDR2 YSYEKL come from the germline V gene. V lost 1 base, J lost 0 bases, and 4 bases lay in between. The CDR3 DNA follows: TGCGCCAGCAGCCAAGCGGCCTCTGGGGCCAACGTCCTGACTTTC. Amino acid sequence: CASSQAASGANVLTF.

This chain links TRBV6-5 with TRBJ1-1, with D uncertain. Germline CDR1 MNHEY, CDR2 SVGAGI. Between the trimmed V and J ends, which lost 2 bases and 0 bases, there was a span of 13 bases. The CDR3 sequence is 16 residues long. The CDR3 here is CASSYGAGTMNTEAFF. CDR3 in DNA: TGTGCCAGCAGTTACGGTGCAGGCACCATGAACACTGAAGCTTTCTTT.

This chain uses TRBV6-1 with TRBJ1-1; D remains ambiguous. The CDR3 has 14 amino acids. CDR1 MNHNS and CDR2 SASEGT come from the germline V gene. V was pared by 7 bases and J by 7 bases, with 19 bases between. The CDR3 DNA reads as TGTGCCAGCACCCGCCGAAGTGGAGACGGTGAAGCTTTCTTT. Its protein product is CASTRRSGDGEAFF.

This clonotype occurred many times. The chain carries TRBV20-1 and TRBJ2-1, with D hard to call. CDR1 is DFQATT, CDR2 SNEGSKA, per germline (reference sequence). Trimming removed 3 bases at V and 0 bases at J, with 12 bases between. The CDR3 contains 15 residues. CDR3 in DNA: TGCAGTGCTAGGACCAGGTGGAGCTCCTACAATGAGCAGTTCTTC. Translation: CSARTRWSSYNEQFF.

In its sample, this clonotype was seen many times. The CDR3: CASSYLGYGSGELFF. The DNA for the CDR3 is TGTGCCAGCAGTTACTTGGGTTATGGTTCCGGGGAGCTGTTTTTT. The chain joins TRBV6-5 to TRBJ2-2; D uncertain. The CDR3 spans 15 residues. Trimming took off 1 base at V and 6 bases at J, with 12 bases between the two ends. CDR1 MNHEY and CDR2 SVGAGI come from the germline V gene.

The sample holds a few counts of this clonotype. The chain recombines TRBV11-3 with TRBJ2-1, with D tentatively TRBD1 (7 bases). Germline V lookup: CDR1 SGHNT, CDR2 YENEEA. The CDR3 has 14 amino acids. The V and J ends lost 3 bases and 5 bases respectively, with 11 bases between them. The CDR3 loop is CASSLGGQNNEQFF. Written as DNA, the CDR3 is TGTGCCAGCAGCTTGGGGGGACAGAACAATGAGCAGTTCTTC.

This clonotype was detected many times. This sequence joins TRBV29-1 and TRBJ2-3; 9 bases fit TRBD2. The CDR3 is 14 amino acids. Per the germline V gene, CDR1 is SQVTM and CDR2 is ANQGSEA. V was pared by 3 bases and J by 6 bases, with 7 bases of the junction left unmatched. The CDR3 region is CSVEGSGSLDTQYF. The CDR3 nucleotides read TGCAGCGTTGAGGGTAGCGGGAGTTTGGATACGCAGTATTTT.

Ten or more counts support this clonotype. The V call is TRBV7-7, the J call TRBJ2-2, with 11 bases identical to TRBD2. The CDR3 consists of 16 residues. With 5 bases clipped from V and 4 bases from J, the junction kept 6 bases outside the gene matches. Germline CDR1 and CDR2: SSHAT and FNYEAQ (reference sequence). In DNA, the CDR3 is TGTGCCAGCAGCGCCCGACTAGCGGGACTCACCGGGGAGCTGTTTTTT. Its protein is CASSARLAGLTGELFF.

This clonotype was seen at least ten times. One end of the junction does not line up with germline, which may come from a read error. J is TRBJ1-1 and V is TRBV6-1; possible D gene TRBD1, 5 bases. The germline V gene has CDR1 MNHNS and CDR2 SASEGT. The CDR3 contains 13 residues. The CDR3 nucleotides are TGTGCCAACAGTGAATGGGGGGTTACTGAAGCTTTCTTT. Protein sequence: CANSEWGVTEAFF.

This clonotype came up many times. The rearrangement joins TRBV12-3 or TRBV12-4 to TRBJ2-7; D remains unclear. V was cut by 1 base and J by 2 bases, with 9 bases left in between. This CDR3 has 14 amino acids. CDR3 in amino acids: CASSLDGPPYEQYF. The CDR3 DNA reads as TGTGCCAGCAGTTTAGACGGCCCACCCTACGAGCAGTACTTC.

This chain links TRBV11-2 with TRBJ2-3; possible D gene TRBD2, 5 bases. V dropped 3 bases and J dropped 0 bases, with 10 bases sitting between them. The CDR3 has 15 residues. Germline V lookup: CDR1 SGHAT, CDR2 FQNNGV. The CDR3 DNA is TGTGCCAGCAGCTTTGAGGGCGCGAGCACAGATACGCAGTATTTT. Residues: CASSFEGASTDTQYF. The full variable domain, rest sourced from reference TRBV11-2 and TRBJ2-3, is EAGVAQSPRYKIIEKRQSVAFWCNPISGHATLYWYQQILGQGPKLLIQFQNNGVVDDSQLPKDRFSAERLKGVDSTLKIQPAKLEDSAVYLCASSFEGASTDTQYFGPGTRLTVL.

This clonotype was counted ten times or more. This chain links TRBV20-1 with TRBJ1-1; possibly TRBD1 for D (6 bases). The CDR3 runs to 20 residues. Germline loops: CDR1 DFQATT, CDR2 SNEGSKA (reference sequence). V gave up 1 base and J gave up 1 base, with 28 bases separating them. The CDR3 nucleotides read TGCAGTGCTAGAGGGGGACCCCGAAGCCGGGACACGCTTGAGAACACTGAAGCTTTCTTT. Encoded protein: CSARGGPRSRDTLENTEAFF.

This clonotype was picked up many times. The V gene is TRBV3-1, the J gene TRBJ1-2; D uncertain. Deletions cut 1 base from V and 4 bases from J, with 4 bases between. The CDR3 is 12 residues long. Per germline, CDR1 LGHDT and CDR2 YNNKEL (reference sequence). The CDR3 DNA is TGTGCCAGCAGCCAAGTCGGCTATGGCTACACCTTC. This sequence encodes CASSQVGYGYTF.

This clonotype was seen more than once but under ten times. J is TRBJ1-2 and V is TRBV30; D remains unclear. This CDR3 region has 14 residues. The germline V gene encodes CDR1 GTSNPN and CDR2 SVGIG (reference sequence). V lost 2 bases and J 8 bases, leaving 18 bases between the germline ends. For the CDR3, the DNA is TGTGCCTGGAGTCCCAAGGGCCGGGCCCCAGGCTACACCTTC. This gives the protein CAWSPKGRAPGYTF.